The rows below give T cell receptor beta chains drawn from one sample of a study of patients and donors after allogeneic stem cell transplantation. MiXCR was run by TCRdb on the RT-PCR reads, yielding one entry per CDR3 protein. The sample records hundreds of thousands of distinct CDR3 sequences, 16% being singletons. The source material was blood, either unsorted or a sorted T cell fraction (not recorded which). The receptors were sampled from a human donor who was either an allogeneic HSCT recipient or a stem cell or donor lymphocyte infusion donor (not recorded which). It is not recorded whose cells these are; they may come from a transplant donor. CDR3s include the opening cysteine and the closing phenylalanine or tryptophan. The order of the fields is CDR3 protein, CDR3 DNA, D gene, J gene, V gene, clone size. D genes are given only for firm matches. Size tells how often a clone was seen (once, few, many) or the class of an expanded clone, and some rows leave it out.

CDR3: CSARDRVAGELFF
DNA: TGCAGTGCTAGAGATAGGGTAGCCGGGGAGCTGTTTTTT
D: -
J: TRBJ2-2
V: TRBV20-1
size: -

CDR3: CASRTAAATGGEIRNNEQFF
DNA: TGTGCCAGCAGGACCGCTGCCGCTACAGGGGGTGAGATTAGGAACAATGAGCAGTTCTTC
D: TRBD1
J: TRBJ2-1
V: TRBV11-1
size: few

CDR3: CSARGQGLGYTF
DNA: TGCAGCGCCAGAGGACAGGGTCTTGGCTACACCTTC
D: TRBD1
J: TRBJ1-2
V: TRBV29-1
size: -

CDR3: CASSLVFAESTGELFF
DNA: TGTGCCAGCAGTTTAGTGTTTGCGGAAAGTACCGGGGAGCTGTTTTTT
D: -
J: TRBJ2-2
V: TRBV12-3/TRBV12-4
size: many

CDR3: CASSVRARGTEAFF
DNA: TGTGCCAGCAGCGTCAGGGCCCGGGGCACTGAAGCTTTCTTT
D: -
J: TRBJ1-1
V: TRBV12-3/TRBV12-4
size: -

CDR3: CASSFGGSSGCPREQYF
DNA: TGTGCCAGCAGCTTCGGAGGGTCTAGCGGGTGCCCACGGGAGCAGTACTTC
D: TRBD2
J: TRBJ2-7
V: TRBV5-6
size: -

CDR3: CSVVGRGPLGTEAFF
DNA: TGCAGCGTTGTTGGTAGGGGGCCCTTGGGCACTGAAGCTTTCTTT
D: TRBD1
J: TRBJ1-1
V: TRBV29-1
size: -

CDR3: CASSFDGAGGTYGYTF
DNA: TGTGCCAGCTCCTTCGACGGGGCAGGGGGCACCTATGGCTACACCTTC
D: TRBD1
J: TRBJ1-2
V: TRBV7-9
size: many

CDR3: CASSVAFF
DNA: TGTGCCAGCAGTGTTGCGTTCTTC
D: -
J: TRBJ2-1
V: TRBV2
size: -

CDR3: CSANRNRDRGNYGYTF
DNA: TGCAGTGCTAACCGAAACCGGGACAGGGGAAACTATGGCTACACCTTC
D: TRBD1
J: TRBJ1-2
V: TRBV20-1
size: -

CDR3: CASSQSGFYGYTF
DNA: TGCGCCAGCAGCCAGTCAGGGTTCTATGGCTACACCTTC
D: -
J: TRBJ1-2
V: TRBV4-3
size: few

CDR3: CADLGDGEQFF
DNA: TGTGCAGATCTGGGGGACGGTGAGCAGTTCTTC
D: -
J: TRBJ2-1
V: TRBV7-9
size: -

CDR3: CASSRLAGTLHNEQFF
DNA: TGCGCCAGCAGCCGCCTCGCCGGGACTCTTCACAATGAGCAGTTCTTC
D: -
J: TRBJ2-1
V: TRBV4-1
size: -

CDR3: CAIRTTGARTQYF
DNA: TGTGCCATCAGAACCACAGGGGCCCGGACCCAGTACTTC
D: TRBD1
J: TRBJ2-5
V: TRBV10-3
size: -

CDR3: CASSTWNKGKTGELFF
DNA: TGTGCCAGCAGTACCTGGAATAAGGGAAAGACCGGGGAGCTGTTTTTT
D: -
J: TRBJ2-2
V: TRBV6-1
size: -

CDR3: CASSGTGLRLDSQHF
DNA: TGTGCCAGCAGTGGAACGGGACTACGACTTGACTCCCAGCATTTT
D: -
J: TRBJ1-5
V: TRBV6-1
size: -

CDR3: CATSRVYNEQFF
DNA: TGTGCCACCAGCAGAGTCTACAATGAGCAGTTCTTC
D: -
J: TRBJ2-1
V: TRBV15
size: few

CDR3: CASSGSGTGFGYTF
DNA: TGCGCCAGCAGCGGATCCGGGACAGGGTTTGGCTACACCTTC
D: TRBD1
J: TRBJ1-2
V: TRBV5-1
size: many

CDR3: CASSPRASGGEDTQYF
DNA: TGTGCCAGCAGCCCCCGGGCCAGCGGGGGGGAAGATACGCAGTATTTT
D: TRBD2
J: TRBJ2-3
V: TRBV4-2
size: -

CDR3: CASSPGTFTGELFF
DNA: TGTGCCAGCAGCCCTGGGACCTTCACCGGGGAGCTGTTTTTT
D: -
J: TRBJ2-2
V: TRBV3-1
size: -

CDR3: CASSLAQGKYGYTF
DNA: TGCGCCAGCAGCTTGGCTCAGGGGAAATATGGCTACACCTTC
D: -
J: TRBJ1-2
V: TRBV5-1
size: few

CDR3: CASSYAPYEQYF
DNA: TGTGCCAGCAGTTACGCACCGTACGAGCAGTACTTC
D: -
J: TRBJ2-7
V: TRBV6-2/TRBV6-3
size: few

CDR3: CASSLASGGGYEQYF
DNA: TGCGCCAGCAGCTTGGCTAGCGGGGGGGGGTACGAGCAGTACTTC
D: TRBD2
J: TRBJ2-7
V: TRBV5-1
size: few

CDR3: CASSLQRWELFF
DNA: TGTGCCAGCAGCCTACAGCGGTGGGAGCTGTTTTTT
D: -
J: TRBJ2-2
V: TRBV6-1
size: -

CDR3: CSASKPDSLLLLNYGYTF
DNA: TGCAGTGCTAGCAAACCGGACAGTCTCCTGTTGTTAAACTATGGCTACACCTTC
D: -
J: TRBJ1-2
V: TRBV20-1
size: -

CDR3: CASSVGGGKNIQYF
DNA: TGTGCCAGCAGCGTAGGGGGGGGCAAAAACATTCAGTACTTC
D: TRBD2
J: TRBJ2-4
V: TRBV9
size: few

CDR3: CSGTVRYEQYF
DNA: TGCAGTGGGACAGTGAGGTACGAGCAGTACTTC
D: -
J: TRBJ2-7
V: TRBV20-1
size: -

CDR3: CASSDTFPGQSEQFF
DNA: TGTGCCAGCTCAGACACCTTTCCGGGACAGTCCGAGCAGTTCTTC
D: TRBD1
J: TRBJ2-1
V: TRBV18
size: few

CDR3: CAIRRDRLNTEAFF
DNA: TGTGCCATCAGAAGGGACAGGCTGAACACTGAAGCTTTCTTT
D: TRBD1
J: TRBJ1-1
V: TRBV10-3
size: few

CDR3: CASSLVWDSTDTQYF
DNA: TGTGCCAGCAGCTTGGTATGGGACTCCACAGATACGCAGTATTTT
D: -
J: TRBJ2-3
V: TRBV5-6
size: -

CDR3: CASSRRGAYTGELFF
DNA: TGTGCCAGCAGCCGACGGGGGGCCTACACCGGGGAGCTGTTTTTT
D: -
J: TRBJ2-2
V: TRBV4-2
size: many

CDR3: CASSHPDRGRNYEQFF
DNA: TGTGCCAGCAGCCACCCGGACAGGGGGCGTAACTATGAGCAGTTCTTC
D: TRBD1
J: TRBJ2-1
V: TRBV4-2
size: -

CDR3: CASSPTGRDQPQHF
DNA: TGTGCCAGCAGCCCGACAGGGAGAGATCAGCCCCAGCATTTT
D: -
J: TRBJ1-5
V: TRBV21-1
size: -

CDR3: CASSSQPGGEGYTF
DNA: TGTGCCAGCAGCTCTCAACCAGGGGGCGAGGGCTACACCTTC
D: TRBD1
J: TRBJ1-2
V: TRBV9
size: -

CDR3: CASSLARGQSKAFF
DNA: TGTGCCAGCAGCTTAGCCCGGGGACAGTCAAAAGCTTTCTTT
D: TRBD1
J: TRBJ1-1
V: TRBV7-2
size: few

CDR3: CASSPIGSSYEQYF
DNA: TGTGCCAGCTCACCGATCGGCAGCTCCTACGAGCAGTACTTC
D: -
J: TRBJ2-7
V: TRBV18
size: -

CDR3: CASSGSKKAGVGYEQYF
DNA: TGTGCCAGCAGCGGAAGCAAGAAAGCGGGAGTCGGATACGAGCAGTACTTC
D: TRBD2
J: TRBJ2-7
V: TRBV7-9
size: few

CDR3: CASSSVAGGVNEQFF
DNA: TGTGCCAGCAGTTCGGTAGCGGGAGGTGTTAATGAGCAGTTCTTC
D: TRBD2
J: TRBJ2-1
V: TRBV6-2/TRBV6-3
size: few

CDR3: CSAHRAWYNEQFF
DNA: TGCAGCGCGCACAGGGCGTGGTACAATGAGCAGTTCTTC
D: -
J: TRBJ2-1
V: TRBV29-1
size: -

CDR3: CASSVGQGFKNEQFF
DNA: TGTGCCAGCAGCGTAGGGCAGGGGTTTAAGAATGAGCAGTTCTTC
D: -
J: TRBJ2-1
V: TRBV9
size: many

CDR3: CASSLAENTEAFF
DNA: TGTGCCAGCAGTCTCGCGGAGAACACTGAAGCTTTCTTT
D: -
J: TRBJ1-1
V: TRBV12-3/TRBV12-4
size: many

CDR3: CASSIAGQGRIYGYTF
DNA: TGTGCCAGTAGTATAGCCGGACAGGGGAGAATTTATGGCTACACCTTC
D: TRBD1
J: TRBJ1-2
V: TRBV19
size: few